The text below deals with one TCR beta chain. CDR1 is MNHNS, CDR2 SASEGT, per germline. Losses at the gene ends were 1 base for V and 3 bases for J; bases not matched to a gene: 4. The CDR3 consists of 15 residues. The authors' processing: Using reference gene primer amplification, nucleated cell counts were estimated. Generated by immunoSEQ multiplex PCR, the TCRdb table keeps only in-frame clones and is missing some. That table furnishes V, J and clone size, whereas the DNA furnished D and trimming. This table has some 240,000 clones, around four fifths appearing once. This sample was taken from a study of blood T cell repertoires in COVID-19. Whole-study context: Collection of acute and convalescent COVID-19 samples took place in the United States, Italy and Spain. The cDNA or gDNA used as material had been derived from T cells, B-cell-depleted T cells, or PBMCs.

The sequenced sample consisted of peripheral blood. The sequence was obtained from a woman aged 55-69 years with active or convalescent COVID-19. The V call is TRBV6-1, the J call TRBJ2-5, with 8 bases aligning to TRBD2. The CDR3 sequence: CASSEGPGGEETQYF. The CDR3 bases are TGTGCCAGCAGTGAAGGACCGGGGGGGGAAGAGACCCAGTACTTC.